These T cell receptor beta chains were read from a single sample in a study of blood T cell repertoires in COVID-19. Sequenced by immunoSEQ multiplex PCR; TCRdb stores in-frame clones only, minus some. The sample shows 100,000 to 150,000 clones, about 86% of them seen only once. Source material: PBMCs or T cells enriched from blood (not recorded which). These receptors were taken from a woman in her forties or fifties who had recovered from COVID-19. Each CDR3 is given with its conserved first and last residue. A D gene is named only where the DNA matches it firmly. Size is omitted from some rows. Given values are once, few, many or a class for expanded clones.

V gene: TRBV6-2/TRBV6-3
D gene: -
J gene: TRBJ1-2
clone size: -
CDR3 protein: CASSTPTGGSYGYTF
CDR3 DNA: TGTGCCAGCAGTACACCCACGGGCGGGAGTTATGGCTACACCTTC

V gene: TRBV4-1
D gene: TRBD1
J gene: TRBJ2-5
clone size: -
CDR3 protein: CASSRSPGQGVFGETQYF
CDR3 DNA: TGCGCCAGCAGCCGTAGCCCGGGACAGGGGGTTTTCGGAGAGACCCAGTACTTC

V gene: TRBV30
D gene: TRBD2
J gene: TRBJ2-1
clone size: -
CDR3 protein: CAWSSGLAGHNEQFF
CDR3 DNA: TGTGCCTGGAGTTCGGGACTAGCGGGGCACAATGAGCAGTTCTTC

V gene: TRBV5-1
D gene: -
J gene: TRBJ2-7
clone size: -
CDR3 protein: CASSLVRGIDEQYF
CDR3 DNA: TGCGCCAGCAGCTTGGTCCGGGGAATCGACGAGCAGTACTTC

V gene: TRBV4-1
D gene: -
J gene: TRBJ2-2
clone size: -
CDR3 protein: CASSPYAGNVPGELFF
CDR3 DNA: TGCGCCAGCAGCCCCTACGCGGGGAATGTTCCCGGGGAGCTGTTTTTT

V gene: TRBV28
D gene: TRBD1
J gene: TRBJ1-2
clone size: -
CDR3 protein: CASSGGQGPNGGYTF
CDR3 DNA: TGTGCCAGCAGTGGGGGACAGGGCCCCAACGGGGGCTACACCTTC

V gene: TRBV19
D gene: TRBD2
J gene: TRBJ2-3
clone size: -
CDR3 protein: CASSPRGVVDTQYF
CDR3 DNA: TGTGCCAGCTCCCCGCGGGGGGTTGTGGATACGCAGTATTTT

V gene: TRBV6-5
D gene: TRBD1
J gene: TRBJ1-1
clone size: -
CDR3 protein: CASSFDRGYEAFF
CDR3 DNA: TGTGCCAGCAGCTTCGACAGGGGCTATGAAGCTTTCTTT

V gene: TRBV11-2
D gene: TRBD1
J gene: TRBJ1-2
clone size: -
CDR3 protein: CASSLRQGSGYTF
CDR3 DNA: TGTGCCAGCAGCTTAAGACAGGGGTCCGGCTACACCTTC

V gene: TRBV10-3
D gene: TRBD2
J gene: TRBJ2-2
clone size: few
CDR3 protein: CAISDERGNTGELFF
CDR3 DNA: TGTGCCATCAGTGATGAGCGGGGGAACACCGGGGAGCTGTTTTTT

V gene: TRBV27
D gene: -
J gene: TRBJ2-2
clone size: -
CDR3 protein: CASSLAVANTGELFF
CDR3 DNA: TGTGCCAGCAGTTTAGCAGTCGCGAACACCGGGGAGCTGTTTTTT

V gene: TRBV19
D gene: TRBD1
J gene: TRBJ1-2
clone size: once
CDR3 protein: CASSAGQAPANYGYTF
CDR3 DNA: TGTGCCAGTAGTGCTGGACAGGCGCCAGCTAACTATGGCTACACCTTC

V gene: TRBV7-6
D gene: TRBD1
J gene: TRBJ2-7
clone size: few
CDR3 protein: CASSLIQGAAYEQYF
CDR3 DNA: TGTGCCAGCAGCTTAATACAGGGGGCGGCCTACGAGCAGTACTTC

V gene: TRBV7-9
D gene: -
J gene: TRBJ2-7
clone size: -
CDR3 protein: CASSSLDYNEQYF
CDR3 DNA: TGTGCCAGCAGCTCCCTCGACTATAACGAGCAGTACTTC

V gene: TRBV10-3
D gene: TRBD1
J gene: TRBJ1-1
clone size: -
CDR3 protein: CAISESGTGGTEAFF
CDR3 DNA: TGTGCCATCAGTGAATCGGGGACAGGGGGGACTGAAGCTTTCTTT

V gene: TRBV10-3
D gene: -
J gene: TRBJ1-1
clone size: -
CDR3 protein: CAISEGENTEAFF
CDR3 DNA: TGTGCCATCAGTGAAGGGGAGAACACTGAAGCTTTCTTT

V gene: TRBV3-1/TRBV3-2
D gene: TRBD1
J gene: TRBJ1-2
clone size: -
CDR3 protein: CASSFRDSFTNYGYTF
CDR3 DNA: TGTGCCAGCAGCTTCCGGGACAGCTTTACTAACTATGGCTACACCTTC

V gene: TRBV7-8
D gene: -
J gene: TRBJ1-2
clone size: -
CDR3 protein: CASSPSPLGGGYTF
CDR3 DNA: TGTGCCAGCAGCCCGAGTCCCCTGGGGGGAGGCTACACCTTC

V gene: TRBV4-1
D gene: TRBD1
J gene: TRBJ1-3
clone size: -
CDR3 protein: CASSQEPPGGGGNTIYF
CDR3 DNA: TGCGCCAGCAGCCAAGAACCCCCAGGGGGAGGTGGAAACACCATATATTTT

V gene: TRBV29-1
D gene: -
J gene: TRBJ1-1
clone size: -
CDR3 protein: CSVESGDTEAFF
CDR3 DNA: TGCAGCGTTGAATCAGGTGACACTGAAGCTTTCTTT

V gene: TRBV14
D gene: TRBD2
J gene: TRBJ2-5
clone size: -
CDR3 protein: CASSRILAGGHETQYF
CDR3 DNA: TGTGCCAGCAGCCGGATACTAGCGGGGGGGCATGAGACCCAGTACTTC

V gene: TRBV7-2
D gene: -
J gene: TRBJ2-3
clone size: -
CDR3 protein: CASSLGWGGPTDTQYF
CDR3 DNA: TGTGCCAGCAGCTTGGGCTGGGGGGGCCCCACAGATACGCAGTATTTT

V gene: TRBV27
D gene: TRBD1
J gene: TRBJ2-7
clone size: -
CDR3 protein: CASSPGTGDYEQYF
CDR3 DNA: TGTGCCAGCAGTCCGGGGACAGGGGACTACGAGCAGTACTTC

V gene: TRBV3-1/TRBV3-2
D gene: -
J gene: TRBJ2-5
clone size: -
CDR3 protein: CASSRMLGGATETQYF
CDR3 DNA: TGTGCCAGCAGCCGCATGCTGGGCGGGGCCACAGAGACCCAGTACTTC

V gene: TRBV9
D gene: -
J gene: TRBJ1-1
clone size: -
CDR3 protein: CASSPGGDTEAFF
CDR3 DNA: TGTGCCTCATCCCCCGGGGGGGACACTGAAGCTTTCTTT

V gene: TRBV30
D gene: TRBD2
J gene: TRBJ2-5
clone size: -
CDR3 protein: CAWSRRGLAGAIKGETQYF
CDR3 DNA: TGTGCCTGGAGTAGAAGGGGACTAGCGGGGGCCATAAAGGGAGAGACCCAGTACTTC

V gene: TRBV11-2
D gene: TRBD1
J gene: TRBJ2-1
clone size: -
CDR3 protein: CASSTDRGSYNEQFF
CDR3 DNA: TGTGCCAGCAGCACCGACAGGGGGTCCTACAATGAGCAGTTCTTC

V gene: TRBV3-1/TRBV3-2
D gene: -
J gene: TRBJ2-7
clone size: few
CDR3 protein: CASSQVSGPVYEQYF
CDR3 DNA: TGTGCCAGCAGCCAAGTCTCGGGTCCCGTCTACGAGCAGTACTTC

V gene: TRBV7-9
D gene: -
J gene: TRBJ2-6
clone size: -
CDR3 protein: CASSLDKSGANVLTF
CDR3 DNA: TGTGCCAGCAGCCTGGACAAATCTGGGGCCAACGTCCTGACTTTC

V gene: TRBV6-5
D gene: -
J gene: TRBJ1-6
clone size: -
CDR3 protein: CASRNEPGKSPLHF
CDR3 DNA: TGTGCCAGCAGGAACGAGCCGGGGAAATCACCCCTCCACTTT

V gene: TRBV7-9
D gene: TRBD1
J gene: TRBJ2-7
clone size: -
CDR3 protein: CATPGQGSYEQYF
CDR3 DNA: TGTGCCACCCCCGGACAGGGCTCCTACGAGCAGTACTTC

V gene: TRBV4-1
D gene: -
J gene: TRBJ1-1
clone size: -
CDR3 protein: CASSQELQGSHNNEAFF
CDR3 DNA: TGCGCCAGCAGCCAGGAGTTACAGGGATCTCACAATAATGAAGCTTTCTTT

V gene: TRBV5-1
D gene: -
J gene: TRBJ1-1
clone size: -
CDR3 protein: CASSSAGGHTEAFF
CDR3 DNA: TGCGCCAGCAGCTCGGCGGGGGGGCACACTGAAGCTTTCTTT

V gene: TRBV11-3
D gene: TRBD2
J gene: TRBJ2-3
clone size: -
CDR3 protein: CASSFVAGGADTQYF
CDR3 DNA: TGTGCCAGCAGCTTTGTGGCGGGAGGTGCAGATACGCAGTATTTT

V gene: TRBV11-3
D gene: -
J gene: TRBJ1-3
clone size: -
CDR3 protein: CASSNRMRETIYF
CDR3 DNA: TGTGCCAGCAGCAATCGGATGAGGGAGACCATATATTTT

V gene: TRBV5-4
D gene: -
J gene: TRBJ1-6
clone size: -
CDR3 protein: CASSPSGQYNSPLHF
CDR3 DNA: TGTGCCAGCAGCCCGTCCGGACAGTATAATTCACCCCTCCACTTT

V gene: TRBV9
D gene: TRBD1
J gene: TRBJ1-6
clone size: once
CDR3 protein: CASSVGETGGFRNSPLHF
CDR3 DNA: TGTGCCAGCAGCGTAGGGGAGACAGGGGGTTTTCGGAATTCACCCCTCCACTTT

V gene: TRBV2
D gene: TRBD1
J gene: TRBJ2-7
clone size: -
CDR3 protein: CASQGQGGSEQYF
CDR3 DNA: TGTGCCAGCCAGGGACAGGGGGGTAGCGAGCAGTACTTC

V gene: TRBV9
D gene: -
J gene: TRBJ1-2
clone size: -
CDR3 protein: CASSAGVFTYGYTF
CDR3 DNA: TGTGCCAGCAGCGCCGGGGTTTTCACTTATGGCTACACCTTC

V gene: TRBV29-1
D gene: TRBD1
J gene: TRBJ1-2
clone size: -
CDR3 protein: CSVVRDRDYGYTF
CDR3 DNA: TGCAGCGTTGTCCGGGACAGGGATTATGGCTACACCTTC

V gene: TRBV11-3
D gene: TRBD1
J gene: TRBJ2-7
clone size: -
CDR3 protein: CASSSRDRAPGEQYF
CDR3 DNA: TGTGCCAGCAGCTCAAGGGACAGGGCGCCTGGCGAGCAGTACTTC